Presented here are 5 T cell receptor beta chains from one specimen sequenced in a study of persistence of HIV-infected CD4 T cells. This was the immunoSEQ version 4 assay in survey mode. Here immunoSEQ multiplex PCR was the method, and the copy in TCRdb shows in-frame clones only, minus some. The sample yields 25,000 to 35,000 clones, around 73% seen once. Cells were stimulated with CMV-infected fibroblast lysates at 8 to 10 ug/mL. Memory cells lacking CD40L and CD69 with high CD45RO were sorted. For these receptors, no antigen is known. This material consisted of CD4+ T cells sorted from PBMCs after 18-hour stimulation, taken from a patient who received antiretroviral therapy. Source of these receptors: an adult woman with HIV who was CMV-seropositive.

CDR3 sequence: CASSSIYGYTF. The CDR3, as DNA: TGTGCCAGCAGTTCCATATATGGCTACACCTTC. The chain uses TRBV28 and TRBJ1-2; D uncertain. Germline CDR1 reads MDHEN; CDR2 reads SYDVKM. Trimming took 4 bases from V and 5 from J, leaving 5 bases between them. The CDR3 has 11 residues.

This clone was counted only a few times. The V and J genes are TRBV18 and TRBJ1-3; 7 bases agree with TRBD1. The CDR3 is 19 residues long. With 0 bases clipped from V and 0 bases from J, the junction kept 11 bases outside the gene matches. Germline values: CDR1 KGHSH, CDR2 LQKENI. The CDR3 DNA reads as TGTGCCAGCTCACCACCGAACCGGGACAGCCACAACTCTGGAAACACCATATATTTT. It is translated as CASSPPNRDSHNSGNTIYF.

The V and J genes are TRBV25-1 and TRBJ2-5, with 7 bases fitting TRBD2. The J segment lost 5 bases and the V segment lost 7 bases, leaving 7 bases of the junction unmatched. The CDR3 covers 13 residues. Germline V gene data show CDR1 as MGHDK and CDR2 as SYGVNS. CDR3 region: CASTTSASETQYF. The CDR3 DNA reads TGTGCCAGCACCACTAGCGCCTCCGAGACCCAGTACTTC.

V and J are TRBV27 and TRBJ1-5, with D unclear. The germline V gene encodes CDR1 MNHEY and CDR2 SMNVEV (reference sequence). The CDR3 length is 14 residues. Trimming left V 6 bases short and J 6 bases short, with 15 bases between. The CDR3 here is CASRAQLGVQPQHF. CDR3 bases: TGTGCCAGCAGGGCACAGCTAGGCGTTCAGCCCCAGCATTTT.

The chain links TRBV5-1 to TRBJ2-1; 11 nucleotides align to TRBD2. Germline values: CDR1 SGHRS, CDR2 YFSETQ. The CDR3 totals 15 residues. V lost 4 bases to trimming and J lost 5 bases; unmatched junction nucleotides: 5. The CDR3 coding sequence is TGCGCCAGCAGCGAGGGGACTAGCGGTAACAATGAGCAGTTCTTC. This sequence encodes CASSEGTSGNNEQFF.